One and the same sample provided the 19 T cell receptor beta chains below, sequenced in a study of neurological immune-mediated disorders. TCRdb analysed the 5' RACE reads with MiXCR anew, one entry per CDR3 protein. The repertoire has 69,000 or so distinct CDR3 sequences, 4.5% to 5.5% of them found once; the top ten carry about 2.2%. Sequenced material: PBMCs. The receptors come from a woman aged 70-85 years with multiple sclerosis.

This clonotype was counted many times. The J gene is TRBJ2-7, the V gene TRBV6-5, with TRBD2 identical over 8 bases. Germline assignment: CDR1 MNHEY and CDR2 SVGAGI. The CDR3 has 13 residues. Germline trimming cut 1 base from V and 5 bases from J; bases unmatched to any gene: 1. Here the CDR3 DNA reads TGTGCCAGCAGTTACTTGCGGGAGGACGAGCAGTACTTC. Its protein is CASSYLREDEQYF.

There are many counts of this clonotype. The V and J genes are TRBV7-8 and TRBJ2-4, with D hard to call. V was shortened by 4 bases and J by 0 bases, with 7 bases between the two germline ends. The CDR3 sequence is 14 residues long. Germline V lookup: CDR1 SGHVS, CDR2 FQNEAQ. The CDR3 DNA sequence: TGTGCCAGCAGCTGGGGTATAGCCAAAAACATTCAGTACTTC. Its protein is CASSWGIAKNIQYF.

At least ten counts were recorded for this clonotype. J is TRBJ2-5 and V is TRBV6-5; unclear D gene. CDR3 length: 15 residues. The V gene lost 2 bases and the J gene lost 5 bases, with 15 bases spanning the gap. CDR1 and CDR2 (germline): MNHEY, SVGAGI. The CDR3: CASSYLALRQETQYF. DNA of the CDR3: TGTGCCAGCAGTTACCTGGCTCTTCGGCAGGAGACCCAGTACTTC.

This clonotype was picked up many times. J is TRBJ1-3 and V is TRBV7-2; TRBD1 matches 11 bases. With 5 bases clipped from V and 3 bases from J, the junction kept 6 bases outside the gene matches. The V gene's germline CDR1 is SGHTA and CDR2 FQGNSA. This CDR3 is 16 amino acids long. In nucleotides, the CDR3 is TGTGCCAGCAGCCCTCTGGACAGGGGGCGTGGAAACACCATATATTTT. This sequence encodes CASSPLDRGRGNTIYF.

This clonotype has only a few counts. The rearrangement links TRBV12-3 or TRBV12-4 to TRBJ2-6; D not resolved. CDR3 length: 16 residues. Trimming shortened V by 5 bases and J by 3 bases, and 14 bases separated the two germline ends. The CDR3 DNA reads TGTGCCAGCAGTCCTATGAGGACGAGTGGGGCCAACGTCCTGACTTTC. It yields the protein CASSPMRTSGANVLTF.

Details on this clonotype: At one of its ends the junction is not consistent with the germline gene, which may arise from a read error. The chain joins TRBV7-7 to TRBJ2-3, with 10 bases matching TRBD2. CDR1 is SSHAT and CDR2 is FNYEAQ in the germline V gene (reference sequence). The CDR3 is 16 amino acids. The CDR3 reads CASSPMGLARTDTQYF. For the CDR3, the DNA is TGTGCTAGCAGCCCCATGGGACTAGCGAGAACAGATACGCAGTATTTT.

This clonotype was found many times. The DNA of the CDR3 is TGTGCCAGCAGTGCCGGGGGGACAGGTCACAATGAAAAACTGTTTTTT. This sequence encodes CASSAGGTGHNEKLFF. This chain connects TRBV9 to TRBJ1-4; 8 nucleotides line up with TRBD1. CDR3 length equals 16 residues. Germline V lookup: CDR1 SGDLS, CDR2 YYNGEE. V was pared by 5 bases and J by 5 bases, with 11 bases of the junction left unmatched. The variable domain in full, with the rest retrieved from reference TRBV9 and TRBJ1-4, is DSGVTQTPKHLITATGQRVTLRCSPRSGDLSVYWYQQSLDQGLQFLIQYYNGEERAKGNILERFSAQQFPDLHSELNLSSLELGDSALYFCASSAGGTGHNEKLFFGSGTQLSVL.

About this clonotype: A much more abundant neighbour one base away suggests this may be a read error. The chain combines TRBV5-1 with TRBJ2-7; D tentatively reads TRBD1 or TRBD2 (5 bases each). V dropped 4 bases and J dropped 2 bases, with 13 bases sitting between them. There are 14 residues in the CDR3. Germline lookup yields CDR1 SGHRS and CDR2 YFSETQ. The CDR3 nucleotides read TGCGCCAGCAGCCAGGGACCTGGGGCCTACGAGCAGTACTTC. It codes for CASSQGPGAYEQYF.

The DNA of the CDR3 is TGCAGTGCTAGCATCCCGCCATCGAACAATGAGCAGTTCTTC. Its protein product is CSASIPPSNNEQFF. J is TRBJ2-1 and V is TRBV20-1; no clear D gene. This CDR3 comprises 14 residues. In germline, CDR1 is DFQATT, CDR2 SNEGSKA (reference sequence). Trimming pared 3 bases from V and 5 bases from J, leaving 14 bases between.

This clonotype was seen ten or more times. The chain employs TRBV25-1 and TRBJ2-7; 14 bases are shared with TRBD2. The CDR3 totals 16 residues. The germline gives CDR1 MGHDK, CDR2 SYGVNS. V lost 1 base to trimming and J lost 2 bases; unmatched junction nucleotides: 1. CDR3 in DNA: TGTGCCAGCAGTGAATTGACTAGCGGGAGGGCCTACGAGCAGTACTTC. Its protein is CASSELTSGRAYEQYF.

This clonotype was seen ten or more times. The J gene is TRBJ2-2, the V gene TRBV7-2; no reliable D call. The CDR3 loop spans 15 amino acids. Germline CDR1 and CDR2: SGHTA and FQGNSA. Deletions cut 2 bases from V and 5 bases from J, with 12 bases between. The CDR3 here is CASSLLQVGTGELFF. The DNA for the CDR3 is TGTGCCAGCAGCTTACTGCAGGTCGGAACCGGGGAGCTGTTTTTT.

This clonotype has more than one count but fewer than ten. V is TRBV14 and J is TRBJ2-5; TRBD1 aligns across 8 bases. With V trimmed by 5 bases and J by 3 bases, 5 bases remained unmatched. Germline lookup yields CDR1 SGHDN and CDR2 FVKESK. The CDR3 has 14 residues. The CDR3, as DNA: TGTGCCAGCAGCAGTATACAGGGGGAAGAGACCCAGTACTTC. This encodes CASSSIQGEETQYF.

This clonotype was found many times. The V and J genes are TRBV20-1 and TRBJ2-2; TRBD2 aligns across 14 bases. The CDR3 loop spans 16 amino acids. Trimming removed 2 bases from V and 3 bases from J; junction bases left unmatched: 2. In germline, CDR1 is DFQATT, CDR2 SNEGSKA (reference sequence). The DNA of the CDR3 is TGCAGTGCTAGACCGGGACTAGCGGGAGACACCGGGGAGCTGTTTTTT. It is translated as CSARPGLAGDTGELFF.

V gene TRBV20-1 combines with J gene TRBJ2-7; 10 nucleotides align to TRBD1. In germline, CDR1 is DFQATT, CDR2 SNEGSKA (reference sequence). Trimming took 0 bases from V and 4 from J; bases not matched to a gene: 6. This CDR3 spans 15 amino acids. For the CDR3, the DNA is TGCAGTGCTAGAGATCCGGGACAGGGGTCGTACGAGCAGTACTTC. Protein product: CSARDPGQGSYEQYF.

This clonotype was counted at least ten times. The V gene is TRBV10-3, the J gene TRBJ2-7; D gene uncertain. The ends were cut back, 4 bases at V and 2 bases at J, with 6 bases in the middle. The CDR3 is made up of 12 amino acids. Germline CDR1 reads ENHRY; CDR2 reads SYGVKD. The CDR3 loop is CAISGPTYEQYF. The CDR3 DNA reads TGTGCCATCAGTGGGCCAACCTACGAGCAGTACTTC.

The chain joins TRBV29-1 to TRBJ2-7, with 7 bases aligning to TRBD1. Germline lookup yields CDR1 SQVTM and CDR2 ANQGSEA. With 7 bases clipped from V and 0 bases from J, the junction kept 6 bases outside the gene matches. The CDR3 loop spans 13 amino acids. CDR3 coding DNA: TGCAGCGCCCTGGGACAGTTCTCCTACGAGCAGTACTTC. Protein: CSALGQFSYEQYF.

The chain employs TRBV20-1 and TRBJ1-2, with D possibly TRBD1 on 5 matching bases. Germline-derived CDR1 and CDR2 are DFQATT and SNEGSKA (reference sequence). Trimming removed 7 bases from V and 4 bases from J, with 16 bases in between. This CDR3 is built from 13 residues. The CDR3 DNA is TGCAGTGTTACTACGGGCCAGGGCTATGGCTACACCTTC. Its translation is CSVTTGQGYGYTF.

The sample holds a few counts of this clonotype. The chain combines TRBV12-3 or TRBV12-4 with TRBJ1-1; tentative D call: TRBD1 (5 bases). CDR3 length: 13 amino acids. With 6 bases removed from V and 4 bases from J, the gap between germline ends came to 12 bases. Written as DNA, the CDR3 is TGTGCCAGCAGGCGGGACTCCAGCACTGAAGCTTTCTTT. It encodes CASRRDSSTEAFF.

This clonotype was seen ten or more times. The rearrangement joins TRBV20-1 to TRBJ2-2; D remains unclear. CDR3 size: 14 residues. V was trimmed by 3 bases and J by 6 bases, leaving 14 bases between them. The germline CDR1 and CDR2 sequences are DFQATT and SNEGSKA (reference sequence). The CDR3 region has the DNA TGCAGTGCTAGGGGCTATAGGGCAGCCGGGGAGCTGTTTTTT. Its translation: CSARGYRAAGELFF.